The 9 T cell receptor beta chains given below trace back to one sample, sequenced in a study of control samples from healthy donors and cancer patients. Repertoires were generated with immunoSEQ multiplex PCR, while TCRdb's copy carries only in-frame clones and drops some. Of 95,000 to 150,000 clones listed, roughly nine tenths are singletons. The sample consisted of blood. Source of these receptors: a young woman in good health.

This clone has a single count. The CDR3 DNA reads TGTGCCAGCAGTCCGAAGACAGGCCTCTCCCTAAACACCGGGGAGCTGTTTTTT. Translating gives CASSPKTGLSLNTGELFF. The chain carries TRBV28 and TRBJ2-2; D is possibly TRBD1 (6 bases). V was pared by 5 bases and J by 2 bases, with 21 bases between. Germline V CDR1 and CDR2: MDHEN, SYDVKM. This CDR3 spans 18 amino acids.

The rearrangement joins TRBV12-3 or TRBV12-4 to TRBJ2-3; D not certain. The V and J ends lost 1 base and 3 bases respectively, with 2 bases between them. CDR3 length: 12 amino acids. CDR3 protein: CASSLGTDTQYF. In DNA, the CDR3 is TGTGCCAGCAGTTTAGGAACAGATACGCAGTATTTT.

This chain links TRBV19 with TRBJ1-4; D not resolved. Germline V gene lookup returns CDR1 LNHDA and CDR2 SQIVND (reference sequence). V lost 7 bases to trimming and J lost 2 bases, with 17 bases between them. This CDR3 region has 16 residues. The CDR3 DNA reads as TGTGCCAGTAAAAGCGGCGCCCTCGGGACTAATGAAAAACTGTTTTTT. It encodes CASKSGALGTNEKLFF.

The V call is TRBV2, the J call TRBJ2-7, with no clear D. The CDR3 totals 11 residues. CDR1 and CDR2 (germline): SNHLY, FYNNEI. V lost 5 bases to trimming and J lost 7 bases, with 9 bases between them. The CDR3 sequence: CASSSTREQYF. The CDR3, as DNA: TGTGCCAGCAGTTCTACTCGTGAGCAGTACTTC.

V is TRBV5-4 and J is TRBJ2-3, with D unclear. The CDR3 spans 13 residues. Looked up from germline, CDR1 is SGHNT and CDR2 is YYREEE (reference sequence). The V and J ends lost 5 bases and 1 base respectively, with 8 bases between them. CDR3 DNA sequence: TGTGCCAGCAGTCGGACCCGCACAGATACGCAGTATTTT. Protein product: CASSRTRTDTQYF.

This clone was counted only a few times. The chain is built from TRBV28 and TRBJ1-1; D unclear. CDR1 and CDR2 from the germline V gene are MDHEN and SYDVKM. The CDR3 covers 14 residues. Trimming pared 6 bases from V and 6 bases from J, leaving 17 bases between. As DNA, the CDR3 is TGTGCCAGCAGCGGGAGGACTGCTTTTGCTGAAGCTTTCTTT. Translation: CASSGRTAFAEAFF.

The chain joins TRBV5-1 to TRBJ2-3; TRBD2 aligns across 11 bases. The germline V gene encodes CDR1 SGHRS and CDR2 YFSETQ. The CDR3 length is 17 residues. After removal of 1 base from V and 6 bases from J, the junction contained 10 bases not matched to a gene. DNA for the CDR3: TGCGCCAGCAGCTTGTCACTAGCGGGGGCCCCAAGGGATACGCAGTATTTT. It codes for CASSLSLAGAPRDTQYF.

This chain uses TRBV18 with TRBJ2-5; a weak D match, TRBD1 (5 bases). V lost 3 bases and J lost 4, with 12 bases in between. This CDR3 is 14 amino acids long. Germline loops: CDR1 KGHSH, CDR2 LQKENI. CDR3 DNA sequence: TGTGCCAGCTCACCTACCGGAAGGGGAGAGACCCAGTACTTC. Amino acids: CASSPTGRGETQYF.

This rearrangement joins TRBV5-6 to TRBJ2-7; TRBD2 matches at 8 bases. CDR3 size: 15 residues. The germline V gene has CDR1 SGHDT and CDR2 YYEEEE. Losses at the gene ends were 3 bases for V and 2 bases for J; bases not matched to a gene: 7. CDR3 nucleotides: TGTGCCAGCAGCTATCGCGGACTAGCAACCTACGAGCAGTACTTC. Translated, it gives CASSYRGLATYEQYF.